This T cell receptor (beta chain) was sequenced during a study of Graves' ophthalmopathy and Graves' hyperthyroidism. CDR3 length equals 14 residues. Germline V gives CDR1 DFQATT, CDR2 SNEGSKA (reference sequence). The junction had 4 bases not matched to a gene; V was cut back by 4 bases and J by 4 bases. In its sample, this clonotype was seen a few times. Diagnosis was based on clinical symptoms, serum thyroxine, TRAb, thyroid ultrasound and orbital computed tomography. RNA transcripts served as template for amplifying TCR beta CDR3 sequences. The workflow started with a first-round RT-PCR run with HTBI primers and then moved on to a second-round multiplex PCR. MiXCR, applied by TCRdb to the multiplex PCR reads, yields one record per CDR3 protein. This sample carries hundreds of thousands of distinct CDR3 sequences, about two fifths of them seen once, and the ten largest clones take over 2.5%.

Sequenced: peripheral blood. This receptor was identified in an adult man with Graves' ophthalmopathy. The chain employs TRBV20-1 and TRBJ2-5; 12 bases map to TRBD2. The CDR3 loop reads CSAIRTSGIETQYF. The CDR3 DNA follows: TGCAGTGCTATTAGGACTAGCGGGATAGAGACCCAGTACTTC.